This T cell receptor (beta chain) is drawn from a study of tumor-infiltrating lymphocytes in primary liver carcinoma. General observations from the study: Tumor region pairs shared more overlap than did tumor-adjacent and tumor-blood pairs. Tumor top-250-clone fraction significantly exceeded that of blood (p = 0.039).

The researchers produced TCR beta cDNA from around 0.5 ug total RNA with a constant-region primer. Slightly modified ARM-PCR served as the procedure for the TCR beta libraries. These libraries came from three rounds of nested multiplex PCR. A C-beta reverse primer and TRBV1-TRBV30 forward primers served in each of the first two PCR rounds, at roughly 10 cycles apiece. TCRdb re-called the multiplex PCR reads with MiXCR, one entry per CDR3 protein. The sample has roughly 120,000 distinct CDR3 sequences; around 70% are singletons. About this clonotype: The antigen remains unidentified. Compared with germline, one end of the junction differs, possibly owing to a read error.

Unsorted bulk tissue of roughly 20-31 mg yielded co-extracted RNA and DNA. The cohort consisted of patients whose primary liver carcinoma was surgically resected. Infection with HBV was chronic in patients; they were treatment-naive. Germline V gene lookup returns CDR1 MNHEY and CDR2 SVGAGI. The CDR3 spans 15 residues. The source is a woman in her sixties or seventies with primary liver carcinoma and hepatitis B virus infection. The sample was tumor-adjacent normal liver tissue. This chain links TRBV6-5 with TRBJ2-3, with TRBD2 as a possible D gene (6 bases). This CDR3 reads CACSSGETSIDTQYF. The CDR3 coding sequence is TGTGCCTGCAGTTCTGGGGAAACTAGCATAGATACGCAGTATTTT.